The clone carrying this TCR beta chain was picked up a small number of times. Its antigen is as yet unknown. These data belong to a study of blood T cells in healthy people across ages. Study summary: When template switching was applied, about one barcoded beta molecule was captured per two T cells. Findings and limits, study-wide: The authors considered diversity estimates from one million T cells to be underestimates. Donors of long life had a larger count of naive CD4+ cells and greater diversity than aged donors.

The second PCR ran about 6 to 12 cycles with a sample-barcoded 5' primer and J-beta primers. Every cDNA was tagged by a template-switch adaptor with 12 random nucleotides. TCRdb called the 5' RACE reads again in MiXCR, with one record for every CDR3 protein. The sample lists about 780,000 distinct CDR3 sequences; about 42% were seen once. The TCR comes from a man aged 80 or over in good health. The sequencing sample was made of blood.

The CDR3 reads CSARAPGLAGGLQETQYF. The DNA of the CDR3 is TGCAGTGCTAGAGCGCCGGGACTAGCGGGAGGCTTACAAGAGACCCAGTACTTC. The chain couples TRBV20-1 to TRBJ2-5, with 15 bases fitting TRBD2. The germline V gene has CDR1 DFQATT and CDR2 SNEGSKA (reference sequence). CDR3 size: 18 residues. The ends lost 1 base at V and 2 bases at J; junction bases unmatched: 8.